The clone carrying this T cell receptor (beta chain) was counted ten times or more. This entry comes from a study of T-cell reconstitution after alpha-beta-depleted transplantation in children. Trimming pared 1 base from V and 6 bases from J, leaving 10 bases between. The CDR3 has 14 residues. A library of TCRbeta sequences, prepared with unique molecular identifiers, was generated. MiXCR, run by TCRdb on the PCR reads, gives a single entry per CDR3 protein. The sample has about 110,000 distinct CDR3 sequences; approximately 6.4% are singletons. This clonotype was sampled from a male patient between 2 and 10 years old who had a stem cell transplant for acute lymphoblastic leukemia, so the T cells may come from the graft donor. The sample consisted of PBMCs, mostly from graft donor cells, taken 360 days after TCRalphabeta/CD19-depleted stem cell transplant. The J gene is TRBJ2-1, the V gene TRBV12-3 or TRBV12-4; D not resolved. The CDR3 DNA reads TGTGCCAGCAGTTTAGGTCTCCTCGGCAATGAGCAGTTCTTC. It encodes CASSLGLLGNEQFF.